This record looks at one TCR beta chain sequence and its context. V lost 0 bases and J 0 bases, leaving 13 bases between the germline ends. CDR1 and CDR2 (germline): SGHRS, YFSETQ. The length of the CDR3 is 16 residues. Random hexamers served to reverse transcribe roughly 0.45 to 1 ug RNA. TCRdb re-called the immunoSEQ multiplex PCR reads with MiXCR, one entry per CDR3 protein. The data contain about 180,000 distinct CDR3 sequences, around 95% of them singletons. This specimen comes from a study of CD8 T cells in Susac syndrome. The sequence was obtained from a human donor with multiple sclerosis. Input material: CD4+ T cells from PBMCs. The chain joins TRBV5-1 to TRBJ2-7, with a weak D call TRBD2 (5 bases). The CDR3 spells CASSLGFPGSSYEQYF. The CDR3 DNA follows: TGCGCCAGCAGCTTGGGATTTCCTGGGAGCTCCTACGAGCAGTACTTC.